A selection of T cell receptor beta chains follows, all from one sample in a study of blood T cell repertoires in COVID-19. Profiling relied on immunoSEQ multiplex PCR, and the TCRdb table lists in-frame clones only, not all of them. The table has around 94,000 clones, 85% to 90% seen once. The sample consisted of peripheral blood. All receptors come from a man aged 50-60 years with active or convalescent COVID-19. CDR3s leave out the opening cysteine and the closing phenylalanine or tryptophan.

v_call	j_call	cdr3_aa
TRBV5-1	TRBJ2-3	ASSPGQDTDTQY
TRBV7-2	TRBJ1-5	ASSLNRGGGNQPQH
TRBV7-2	TRBJ1-6	ASSLGPGDNSPLH
TRBV10-3	TRBJ2-1	AISESAGLSYNEQF
TRBV19	TRBJ1-6	ASSISGTPSFNSPLH
TRBV7-2	TRBJ1-3	ASSLGTAGNTIY
TRBV30	TRBJ2-2	AWRGGAGTGELF
TRBV2	TRBJ2-2	ASKATNTGELF
TRBV4-3	TRBJ2-7	ASSQDYGSEQY
TRBV28	TRBJ1-3	ASTTGEFTGNTIY
TRBV30	TRBJ1-1	ASTGLYTEAF
TRBV19	TRBJ1-6	ASGEGQGSSPLH
TRBV3-1/TRBV3-2	TRBJ1-1	ASSQGATGGLTEAF
TRBV24-1	TRBJ2-5	ATRDRSQGAQY
TRBV12-3/TRBV12-4	TRBJ1-3	ASQTGDGNTIY
TRBV5-1	TRBJ2-1	ASSLNRDNEQF
TRBV6-5	TRBJ1-3	ASSFDSSGNTIY
TRBV14	TRBJ1-1	ASSRIRQGNTEAF
TRBV7-8	TRBJ2-3	ASSPVVVGTQY
TRBV2	TRBJ1-6	ASSSTIPSRVDSNSPLH
TRBV7-8	TRBJ1-5	ASSFAPRDTGNNQPQH
TRBV19	TRBJ2-1	ASSIGLAPYNEQF
TRBV28	TRBJ2-5	ASSPGDREETQY
TRBV28	TRBJ1-2	ATSPGTVLNYGYT
TRBV5-1	TRBJ1-1	ASSLIAVGTEAF
TRBV6-5	TRBJ2-2	ASSPDRGLNGELF
TRBV3-1/TRBV3-2	TRBJ1-5	ASSAAGGSNQPQH
TRBV3-1/TRBV3-2	TRBJ2-3	ASSRAGVNTDTQY
TRBV21-1	TRBJ2-5	ASSKDRASGGPIQETQY